This record concerns one T cell receptor beta chain sequence. Its antigen is unidentified. This sample was taken from a study of shared clonotypes between healthy human individuals. Whole-study results and caveats: A few donors showed sharing of around 5% of naive CD4 clonotypes. Some clonotypes were shared by all four sorted-subset donors, while others were not shared. The non-shared ones had lower generation probabilities than the shared ones.

Sorted-subset replicate PCR reactions were performed with approximately 200 ng DNA, corresponding to roughly 30,000 T cell genomes. Libraries were prepared by immunoSEQ multiplex PCR; TCRdb keeps only in-frame clonotypes and omits some of them. The sample includes more than 2 million clones, roughly 95% of them seen just once. The naive CD8 population came from CD45RO-negative cells selected for CCR7, without terminally differentiated effector memory CD45RA+ cells. Healthy HIV-negative adults without recent acute infections or vaccinations served as donors. This receptor was taken from a man between 18 and 35 years old in good health. Some clones in this sample may be carry-over from other donors' samples. The sample was naive CD8+ T cells from PBMCs.

The CDR3 sequence is CASSVTGAQNYGYTF. The CDR3 nucleotides read TGTGCCAGCAGCGTGACGGGGGCGCAGAACTATGGCTACACCTTC. The rearrangement joins TRBV9 to TRBJ1-2; a weak D match, TRBD1 (6 bases). Germline values: CDR1 SGDLS, CDR2 YYNGEE. V lost 2 bases and J 2 bases, leaving 13 bases between the germline ends. This CDR3 has 15 amino acids. Using reference TRBV9 and TRBJ1-2 for the parts outside the CDR3, the full variable domain is DSGVTQTPKHLITATGQRVTLRCSPRSGDLSVYWYQQSLDQGLQFLIQYYNGEERAKGNILERFSAQQFPDLHSELNLSSLELGDSALYFCASSVTGAQNYGYTFGSGTRLTVV.